The following is a TCR beta chain sequence with its context. Its antigen remains unidentified. MiXCR, run by TCRdb on the RT-PCR reads, gives a single entry per CDR3 protein. The sample shows 610,000 or so distinct CDR3 sequences, around 15% of them seen only once. Trimming pared 6 bases from V and 4 bases from J, leaving 16 bases between. Germline-derived CDR1 and CDR2 are DFQATT and SNEGSKA (reference sequence). The CDR3 spans 14 residues. This sample was included in a study of response to subunit inactivated influenza vaccine. Findings and limits, study-wide: The authors suggested that few new T cells are recruited per seasonal influenza vaccination.

The TCR was taken from a man aged 50 or older who received an inactivated influenza vaccine. The sample here was PBMCs from blood, taken 12 days after vaccination. The chain uses TRBV20-1 and TRBJ1-3; D gene uncertain. CDR3 sequence: CSAPLPEGGNTIYF. CDR3 bases: TGCAGTGCCCCCCTCCCGGAGGGAGGAAACACCATATATTTT.